This T cell receptor beta chain was sequenced for a study of blood T cell repertoires in COVID-19. Study overall: Whether acute or convalescent, the COVID-19 samples came from the United States, Italy and Spain. T cells, B-cell-depleted T cells, or PBMCs supplied cDNA or gDNA.

Allocation to cohorts depended on clinical history reported by the participants. The CDR3 contains 15 residues. The V segment lost 4 bases and the J segment 6 bases; nucleotides outside the gene matches: 7. CDR1 and CDR2 (germline): MNHEY, SVGEGT. Sequencing was performed with immunoSEQ multiplex PCR; in TCRdb, only in-frame clones are kept and a portion is missing. The table lists 350,000 to 550,000 clones, around 87% of them singletons, with around 1.1% in the top ten. The chain combines TRBV6-2 or TRBV6-3 with TRBJ2-1; 9 positions agree with TRBD2. The TCR sequence derives from a man under 40 who had recovered from COVID-19. Sequenced sample: PBMCs or T cells enriched from blood (not recorded which). The CDR3 sequence is CASSSLAGQSNEQFF. The CDR3 DNA reads as TGTGCCAGCAGTTCTCTAGCGGGACAGAGCAATGAGCAGTTCTTC.